These 32 T cell receptor beta chains share one sample of origin, sequenced in a study of T cells after yellow fever vaccination. TCRdb passed the 5' RACE reads through MiXCR, listing each CDR3 protein once. The table lists fewer than 100,000 distinct CDR3 sequences, roughly 6% of them singletons, with just over 40% in the top ten. Material: CD8+ T cells sorted from PBMCs, obtained 10 days after the yellow fever booster vaccination. The receptors were gathered from a young man who received the YFV17D yellow fever vaccine.

The genes are TRBV7-2 and TRBJ2-1, with TRBD2 identical over 12 bases. Germline V gene sequence: CDR1 SGHTA, CDR2 FQGNSA. V lost 1 base to trimming and J lost 5 bases; unmatched junction nucleotides: 6. This CDR3 contains 17 residues. The CDR3 DNA reads as TGTGCCAGCAGCTTAGTAGGGCTAGCGGGGGGGCACAATGAGCAGTTCTTC. Translated, it gives CASSLVGLAGGHNEQFF.

The chain employs TRBV6-6 and TRBJ1-2; unclear D gene. The CDR3 length is 13 residues. The ends were cut back, 6 bases at V and 1 base at J, with 9 bases in the middle. Germline assignment: CDR1 MNHNY and CDR2 SVGAGI (reference sequence). CDR3 nucleotide sequence: TGTGCCAGCAGCCAACCTAGTAACTATGGCTACACCTTC. Its translation: CASSQPSNYGYTF.

A few counts support this clonotype. The V and J genes are TRBV5-1 and TRBJ1-5; 9 bases fit TRBD1. CDR3 size: 15 residues. Germline V gene sequence: CDR1 SGHRS, CDR2 YFSETQ. Trimming at V came to 0 bases and at J to 5 bases, leaving 3 bases not matched to a gene. The CDR3 spells CASSLGDRDYQPQHF. CDR3 nucleotide sequence: TGCGCCAGCAGCTTGGGGGACAGGGACTATCAGCCCCAGCATTTT.

The genes are TRBV6-6 and TRBJ2-1; 10 bases are a match to TRBD2. Germline values: CDR1 MNHNY, CDR2 SVGAGI (reference sequence). J gave up 3 bases and V 0 bases, and 11 bases lay outside the gene matches. The CDR3 has 19 amino acids. The CDR3 loop is CASSYSIDGLAGGYNEQFF. The CDR3 DNA follows: TGTGCCAGCAGTTACTCGATAGATGGGTTAGCGGGGGGCTACAATGAGCAGTTCTTC.

This clonotype turned up a few times. The chain carries TRBV6-6 and TRBJ1-5; TRBD1 might be the D (6 bases). This CDR3 has 16 amino acids. Trimming removed 2 bases from V and 0 bases from J, with 11 bases in between. CDR1 is MNHNY and CDR2 is SVGAGI in the germline V gene (reference sequence). For the CDR3, the DNA is TGTGCCAGCAGTTACCGACAGGATTATAGCAATCAGCCCCAGCATTTT. Its translation is CASSYRQDYSNQPQHF.

The rearrangement joins TRBV7-9 to TRBJ2-1, with 11 bases fitting TRBD1. The CDR3 consists of 16 residues. Germline V gene sequence: CDR1 SEHNR, CDR2 FQNEAQ (reference sequence). After removal of 5 bases from V and 6 bases from J, the junction contained 9 bases not matched to a gene. Here the CDR3 DNA reads TGTGCCAGCAGCCCAACTTTTGGGACAGGGGGCAATGAGCAGTTCTTC. Amino acids: CASSPTFGTGGNEQFF.

This clonotype was detected many times. The chain links TRBV30 to TRBJ2-2, with 7 bases fitting TRBD2. The length of the CDR3 is 14 residues. V gave up 5 bases and J gave up 5 bases; unmatched junction bases: 8. CDR1 is GTSNPN and CDR2 is SVGIG in the germline V gene (reference sequence). CDR3 sequence reads: CAWGLVLGTGELFF. The CDR3 DNA is TGTGCCTGGGGACTAGTCCTGGGGACCGGGGAGCTGTTTTTT.

In its sample, this clonotype was seen many times. The chain joins TRBV2 to TRBJ2-7; D is possibly TRBD1 or TRBD2 (5 bases each). The CDR3 runs to 15 residues. From germline, CDR1 is SNHLY and CDR2 FYNNEI. Trimming cost V 7 bases and J 0 bases, with 16 bases left between them. The CDR3 sequence: CASKSGTVSSYEQYV. CDR3 bases: TGTGCCAGCAAATCCGGGACGGTGAGCTCCTACGAGCAGTACGTC.

This chain joins TRBV7-9 and TRBJ2-1; perhaps TRBD1 as D (6 bases). V was pared by 5 bases and J by 5 bases, with 13 bases between. The CDR3 totals 14 residues. Germline CDR1 reads SEHNR; CDR2 reads FQNEAQ (reference sequence). CDR3: CASSPTGQHNEQFF. As DNA, the CDR3 is TGTGCCAGCAGCCCCACAGGGCAGCACAATGAGCAGTTCTTC. Using reference TRBV7-9 and TRBJ2-1 for the parts outside the CDR3, the full variable domain is DTGVSQNPRHKITKRGQNVTFRCDPISEHNRLYWYRQTLGQGPEFLTYFQNEAQLEKSRLLSDRFSAERPKGSFSTLEIQRTEQGDSAMYLCASSPTGQHNEQFFGPGTRLTVL.

There are many counts of this clonotype. The chain links TRBV5-1 to TRBJ2-7; weak D call: TRBD2 (6 bases). The CDR3 sequence is 14 residues long. The V gene lost 4 bases and the J gene lost 7 bases, with 18 bases spanning the gap. Germline V gene sequence: CDR1 SGHRS, CDR2 YFSETQ. DNA of the CDR3: TGCGCCAGCAGCCCTTCAACCCAAGCGGGTGAGCAGTACTTC. Protein: CASSPSTQAGEQYF.

The CDR3, as DNA: TGTGCCAGCAGCCTTGGATCCACCTACGAGCAGTACTTC. Amino acids: CASSLGSTYEQYF. The chain uses TRBV3-1 and TRBJ2-7; D uncertain. V lost 4 bases to trimming and J lost 2 bases, with 9 bases between them. The germline V gene has CDR1 LGHDT and CDR2 YNNKEL (reference sequence). CDR3 length: 13 residues.

The chain combines TRBV3-1 with TRBJ1-1; D possibly corresponds to TRBD1 (5 bases). V shed 4 bases and J shed 8 bases, with 14 bases lying between them. Germline CDR1 reads LGHDT; CDR2 reads YNNKEL (reference sequence). This CDR3 has 13 residues. CDR3 nucleotide sequence: TGTGCCAGCAGCCGACGGAGGGGCCAGGAAGCTTTCTTT. Residues: CASSRRRGQEAFF.

This clonotype was recorded at least ten times. V usage is TRBV9 and J usage is TRBJ2-5; the D gene is possibly TRBD1 (6 bases). The germline V gene has CDR1 SGDLS and CDR2 YYNGEE. The CDR3 is 13 residues long. V was clipped by 0 bases and J by 4 bases, with 7 bases between them. CDR3 coding DNA: TGTGCCAGCAGCGTAGGCAGGGGAGAGACCCAGTACTTC. Its translation: CASSVGRGETQYF.

The chain combines TRBV27 with TRBJ2-5; TRBD1 is a possible D gene (5 bases). V gave up 2 bases and J gave up 10 bases, with 14 bases separating them. This CDR3 comprises 13 residues. Germline lookup yields CDR1 MNHEY and CDR2 SMNVEV (reference sequence). This chain's CDR3 is CASSLRQGFDQYF. Written as DNA, the CDR3 is TGTGCCAGCAGTTTACGGCAGGGTTTCGACCAGTACTTC.

This clonotype is medium-sized (0.01 to 0.1%) by share. V and J are TRBV10-2 and TRBJ2-3, with D possibly being TRBD1 or TRBD2 (6 bases each). Germline assignment: CDR1 WSHSY and CDR2 SAAADI. V lost 7 bases and J 3 bases, leaving 23 bases between the germline ends. The CDR3 length is 17 residues. CDR3 in DNA: TGCGCCAGCACCGCTCTTTTTGGGGGGCAACGGACAGATACGCAGTATTTT. This encodes CASTALFGGQRTDTQYF.

There are a few counts of this clonotype. CDR3 sequence: CASSEPRWVLAGGYEQYV. In DNA form, the CDR3 reads TGTGCCAGCAGTGAACCTCGATGGGTGCTAGCGGGGGGCTACGAGCAGTACGTC. This rearrangement joins TRBV6-1 to TRBJ2-7; 11 bases agree with TRBD2. Trimming at V came to 2 bases and at J to 3 bases, leaving 12 bases not matched to a gene. CDR3 length equals 18 residues. Germline CDR1 and CDR2: MNHNS and SASEGT.

This clonotype has just a few counts. The V and J genes are TRBV12-3 or TRBV12-4 and TRBJ2-3; D is possibly TRBD1 (6 bases). The CDR3 loop spans 16 amino acids. V was clipped by 7 bases and J by 0 bases, with 17 bases between them. In nucleotides, the CDR3 is TGTGCCAGCACCACACGGACAGCCGCTAGCACAGATACGCAGTATTTT. Protein: CASTTRTAASTDTQYF.

The chain carries TRBV5-5 and TRBJ1-5; TRBD1 matches at 7 bases. Germline V lookup: CDR1 SGHKS, CDR2 YYEKEE (reference sequence). With 0 bases clipped from V and 9 bases from J, the junction kept 9 bases outside the gene matches. There are 15 residues in the CDR3. DNA for the CDR3: TGTGCCAGCAGCTTGGACAGGGGCGGGCAGGGGCCCCAGCATTTT. It codes for CASSLDRGGQGPQHF.

This clonotype occurred many times. The chain uses TRBV19 and TRBJ1-5; the D is unclear. Trimming took 7 bases from V and 2 from J, leaving 9 bases between them. CDR1 and CDR2 (germline): LNHDA, SQIVND (reference sequence). The CDR3 sequence is 13 residues long. DNA of the CDR3: TGTGCCAGTACCGGGGTGGGCAATCAGCCCCAGCATTTT. Amino acid sequence: CASTGVGNQPQHF.

The chain has TRBV5-4 and TRBJ2-1; TRBD1 is a possible D gene (5 bases). CDR3 length equals 14 residues. Germline lookup yields CDR1 SGHNT and CDR2 YYREEE (reference sequence). V was pared by 2 bases and J by 3 bases, with 9 bases between. CDR3 loop: CASSFDRIYNEQFF. The CDR3 DNA reads TGTGCCAGCAGCTTTGACAGAATCTACAATGAGCAGTTCTTC.

This clonotype was counted a few times. The rearrangement joins TRBV6-2 or TRBV6-3 to TRBJ2-7; 12 bases agree with TRBD1. The junction had 9 bases not matched to a gene; V was cut back by 7 bases and J by 5 bases. In germline, CDR1 is MNHEY, CDR2 SVGEGT. The CDR3 length is 15 residues. Here the CDR3 DNA reads TGTGCCAGCAACGCGCCGGGACAGGGGGCGGACGAGCAGTACTTC. This sequence encodes CASNAPGQGADEQYF.

This clonotype occurred a few times. This rearrangement joins TRBV4-1 to TRBJ2-6; D is unclear. V was clipped by 2 bases and J by 4 bases, with 9 bases between them. The CDR3 length is 15 residues. CDR1 is MGHRA, CDR2 YSYEKL, per germline. The CDR3 sequence: CASSQRSEGANVLTF. The CDR3 bases are TGCGCCAGCAGCCAACGGTCCGAGGGGGCCAACGTCCTGACTTTC.

This clonotype showed up just a few times. The J gene is TRBJ1-3, the V gene TRBV6-1; no firm D call. V was shortened by 7 bases and J by 0 bases, with 10 bases between the two germline ends. Germline CDR1 is MNHNS and CDR2 is SASEGT. The CDR3 is made up of 14 amino acids. The CDR3 loop is CASILQSSGNTIYF. The CDR3 DNA is TGTGCCAGCATTCTCCAGAGCTCTGGAAACACCATATATTTT.

This clonotype has more than one count but fewer than ten. V usage is TRBV5-1 and J usage is TRBJ1-1; no definite D call. Germline values: CDR1 SGHRS, CDR2 YFSETQ. Trimming pared 4 bases from V and 4 bases from J, leaving 14 bases between. CDR3 length: 14 residues. For the CDR3, the DNA is TGCGCCAGCAGCCCGAGTATGGGAGGCACTGAAGCTTTCTTT. Translating gives CASSPSMGGTEAFF. The whole variable domain, filled in from reference TRBV5-1 and TRBJ1-1, reads KAGVTQTPRYLIKTRGQQVTLSCSPISGHRSVSWYQQTPGQGLQFLFEYFSETQRNKGNFPGRFSGRQFSNSRSEMNVSTLELGDSALYLCASSPSMGGTEAFFGQGTRLTVV.

The V gene is TRBV4-3, the J gene TRBJ2-2, with TRBD2 matching 8 bases. V shed 3 bases and J 4 bases; nucleotides not matched to a gene: 4. Germline V CDR1 and CDR2: LGHNA, YSLEER. The CDR3 spans 15 residues. The CDR3: CASSQRGAVTGELFF. CDR3 DNA sequence: TGCGCCAGCAGCCAGCGGGGGGCGGTCACCGGGGAGCTGTTTTTT.

This chain links TRBV29-1 with TRBJ1-1; D call uncertain. CDR3 length: 12 residues. CDR1 is SQVTM and CDR2 is ANQGSEA in the germline V gene. CDR3 coding DNA: TGCAGGCCAGGCAGGTTGAACACTGAAGCTTTCTTT. Translating it yields CRPGRLNTEAFF.

The chain combines TRBV4-3 with TRBJ1-5; D gene ambiguous. The CDR3 has 14 residues. Trimming pared 2 bases from V and 2 bases from J, leaving 7 bases between. The germline CDR1 and CDR2 sequences are LGHNA and YSLEER. CDR3 amino acids: CASSQRTGNQPQHF. The DNA for the CDR3 is TGCGCCAGCAGCCAACGTACGGGCAATCAGCCCCAGCATTTT.

The chain is built from TRBV5-5 and TRBJ1-2; maybe TRBD1 (5 bases). In germline, CDR1 is SGHKS, CDR2 YYEKEE (reference sequence). This CDR3 is 12 amino acids long. V was shortened by 2 bases and J by 8 bases, with 10 bases between the two germline ends. The CDR3, as DNA: TGTGCCAGCAGCTTAACAGGTGGCGGCTACACCTTC. Translated: CASSLTGGGYTF.

A few counts support this clonotype. The rearrangement uses TRBV20-1 and TRBJ2-7, with D maybe TRBD1 (6 bases). The CDR3 has 15 residues. CDR1 is DFQATT and CDR2 is SNEGSKA in the germline V gene (reference sequence). V lost 2 bases and J 4 bases, leaving 18 bases between the germline ends. The CDR3, as DNA: TGCAGTGCTAGACCACCTGGACAGATATCGTACGAGCAGTACGTC. Protein: CSARPPGQISYEQYV.

This clonotype was recorded at least ten times. The chain has TRBV7-8 and TRBJ2-1; no clear D gene. This CDR3 contains 10 residues. CDR1 is SGHVS, CDR2 FQNEAQ, per germline. V was shortened by 5 bases and J by 6 bases, with 2 bases between the two germline ends. The CDR3 spells CASSVNEQFF. CDR3 sequence (DNA): TGTGCCAGCAGCGTCAATGAGCAGTTCTTC.

This clonotype was seen repeatedly, ten times or more. This chain joins TRBV3-1 and TRBJ2-7, with 8 bases identical to TRBD2. V dropped 0 bases and J dropped 8; count of bases not matched to a gene: 9. The CDR3 runs 15 residues. Germline V gene lookup returns CDR1 LGHDT and CDR2 YNNKEL (reference sequence). The CDR3 sequence is CASSQDLAGFPQQYF. In DNA, the CDR3 is TGTGCCAGCAGCCAAGATTTAGCGGGGTTTCCCCAGCAGTACTTC.

This clonotype was counted many times. This chain connects TRBV7-6 to TRBJ2-3; TRBD1 aligns across 7 bases. The CDR3 has 15 residues. Germline V lookup: CDR1 SGHVS, CDR2 FNYEAQ. J was trimmed by 0 bases and V by 2 bases; bases with no gene match: 2. In DNA, the CDR3 is TGTGCCAGCAGCTTAAAGGGGGCGAGCACAGATACGCAGTATTTT. It is translated as CASSLKGASTDTQYF.